This T cell receptor beta chain was captured by sequencing in a study of cytomegalovirus exposure and HLA in healthy donors. Study results and caveats: The study dropped some indistinguishable V segments, TRBV6-2 and TRBV6-3 among them.

A note on this clone: Its antigen is not known.

Germline CDR1 reads SGHKS; CDR2 reads YYEKEE (reference sequence). With V trimmed by 5 bases and J by 0 bases, 8 bases remained unmatched. This CDR3 region has 15 residues. The primer mix had 60 Vbeta and 13 Jbeta primers. The table came from immunoSEQ multiplex PCR; TCRdb's copy has only in-frame clones and leaves some out. The sample records 150,000 to 200,000 clones, nearly 80% being singletons. This TCR was recovered from a man between 50 and 59 years old in good health and CMV-seropositive. The specimen sequenced was PBMCs. The gene calls are TRBV5-5 and TRBJ2-7; 7 nucleotides match TRBD1. In DNA, the CDR3 is TGTGCCAGCAGGCCGGGACAGAAAAGCTCCTACGAGCAGTACGTC. It translates to CASRPGQKSSYEQYV.